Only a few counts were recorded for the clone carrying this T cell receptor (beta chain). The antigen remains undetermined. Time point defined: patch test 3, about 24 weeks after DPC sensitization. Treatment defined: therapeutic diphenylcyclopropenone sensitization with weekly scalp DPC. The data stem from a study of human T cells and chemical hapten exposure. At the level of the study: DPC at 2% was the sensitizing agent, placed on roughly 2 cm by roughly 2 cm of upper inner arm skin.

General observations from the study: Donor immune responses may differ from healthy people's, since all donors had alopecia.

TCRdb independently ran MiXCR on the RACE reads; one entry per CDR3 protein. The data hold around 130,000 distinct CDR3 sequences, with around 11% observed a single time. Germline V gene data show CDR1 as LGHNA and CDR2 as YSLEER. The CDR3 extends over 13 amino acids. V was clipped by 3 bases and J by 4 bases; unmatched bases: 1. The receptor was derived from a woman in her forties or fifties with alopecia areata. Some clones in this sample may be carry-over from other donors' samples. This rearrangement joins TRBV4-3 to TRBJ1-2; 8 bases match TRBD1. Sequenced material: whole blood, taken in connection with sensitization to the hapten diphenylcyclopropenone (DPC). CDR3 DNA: TGCGCCAGCAGCCAGACAGGGGTCTATGGCTACACCTTC. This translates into CASSQTGVYGYTF.